The rows below give T cell receptor beta chains drawn from one sample of a study of blood T cells in healthy people across ages. TCRdb independently ran MiXCR on the 5' RACE reads; one entry per CDR3 protein. Counted here are more than 650,000 distinct CDR3 sequences, about 53% occurring once; the ten biggest clones make up around 41%. The source material was blood. These receptors all come from an elderly man in good health. Each CDR3 is given with its conserved first and last residue. The D gene is left open where the match is weak. Clone size is given for some rows only: seen once, a few or many times, or a class if the clone is expanded.

TRBJ1-1,TRBV6-5,NA,NA,TGTGCCAGCTCCGTTCCTGCGAGGAACACTGAAGCTTTCTTT,CASSVPARNTEAFF
TRBJ2-3,TRBV20-1,NA,TRBD2,TGCAGTGCTACACCTAGCGGGGGGGACAGATACGCGTATTTT,CSATPSGGDRYAYF
TRBJ2-7,TRBV9,NA,NA,TGTGCCAGCAGCGTAGGGGTCGGGACGTCCTACGAGCAGTACTTC,CASSVGVGTSYEQYF
TRBJ2-5,TRBV6-5,NA,TRBD2,TGTGCCAGCAGTTACTCGATGCTAGCGGGGGTAATTACCCAGTACTTC,CASSYSMLAGVITQYF
TRBJ2-7,TRBV5-6,few,TRBD1,TGTGCCAGCAGCCACGGGACAGGGGACGAGCAGTACTTC,CASSHGTGDEQYF
TRBJ1-4,TRBV25-1,NA,NA,TGTGCCAGCAGTGCACAGGGCCTCGGTGAAAAACTGTTTTTT,CASSAQGLGEKLFF
TRBJ1-1,TRBV29-1,many,TRBD1,TGCAGCGTCGGGACAGGACAGAACACTGAAGCTTTCTTT,CSVGTGQNTEAFF
TRBJ1-2,TRBV10-2,few,NA,TGCGCCAGCAGCGTGGCCCCCAACGAAGGCTATGGCTACACCTTC,CASSVAPNEGYGYTF
TRBJ2-3,TRBV6-4,NA,TRBD1,TGTGCCAGCAAGAGGGGACAGGGGGGGGATACGCAGTATTTT,CASKRGQGGDTQYF
TRBJ1-3,TRBV25-1,NA,NA,TGTGCCAGCAGTGAATGCCTACCCCCCCCACAGGAGACCCGAAACACCATATATTTT,CASSECLPPPQETRNTIYF
TRBJ2-5,TRBV3-1,NA,TRBD2,TGTGCCAGCAGCCCCCCCGGGACTAGCGGGAGGAAGACCCAGTACTTC,CASSPPGTSGRKTQYF
TRBJ1-1,TRBV5-1,NA,TRBD1,TGCGCCAGCAGCCCCGGGGACAGAACGAACACTGAAGCTTTCTTT,CASSPGDRTNTEAFF
TRBJ2-3,TRBV20-1,NA,TRBD2,TGCAGTGCTGGGACTAGCGGGAGAACAGATACGCAGTATTTT,CSAGTSGRTDTQYF
TRBJ2-5,TRBV5-5,NA,TRBD2,TGTGCCAGCAGCGGAGCCGGGACTAGCGGGGGAAAGACCCAGTACTTC,CASSGAGTSGGKTQYF
TRBJ2-1,TRBV20-1,NA,TRBD2,TGCAGTGCTCGTCCCGGGACTAGCGGGGGCTCCTACAATGAGCAGTTCTTC,CSARPGTSGGSYNEQFF
TRBJ1-2,TRBV6-6,NA,TRBD1,TGTGCCAGCAGTTACTCCCAACAGGGGGCGCTGATCTCTGGCTACACCTTC,CASSYSQQGALISGYTF
TRBJ2-1,TRBV10-3,NA,NA,TGTGCCATCAGTGAGAGGGCTGACTCCTACAATGAGCAGTTCTTC,CAISERADSYNEQFF
TRBJ1-2,TRBV3-1,NA,NA,TGTGCCAGCAGCCAAGTACGAAGGACGGGGATTGACTATGGCTACACCTTC,CASSQVRRTGIDYGYTF
TRBJ2-3,TRBV20-1,NA,TRBD1,TGCAGTGCTGAGGGGGCCGGTAGCGCGGATACGCAGTATTTT,CSAEGAGSADTQYF
TRBJ2-2,TRBV7-6,NA,NA,TGTGCCAGCAGCTTAGTTGGGACTGGGGCTACCGGGGAGCTGTTTTTT,CASSLVGTGATGELFF
TRBJ2-2,TRBV27,few,TRBD2,TGTGCCAGCAGTCCCCGGACTAGCGGGAACACCGGGGAGCTGTTTTTT,CASSPRTSGNTGELFF
TRBJ2-1,TRBV27,NA,TRBD1,TGTGCCGGCAGTTTAGGGACAGGGGTGTACAATGAGCAGTTCTTC,CAGSLGTGVYNEQFF
TRBJ2-5,TRBV12-3/TRBV12-4,once,NA,TGTGCCAGCAGTGGGGGGGCCGATCTGGAGACCCAGTACTTC,CASSGGADLETQYF
TRBJ2-7,TRBV12-3/TRBV12-4,NA,NA,TGTGCCAGCAGTTTTAGTAGTATTGGGTCCTACGAGCAGTACTTC,CASSFSSIGSYEQYF
TRBJ2-1,TRBV20-1,NA,TRBD2,TGCAGTGCTAGAGTCGGGGGACTAGCGGGAGGTCTTATATATGAGCAGTTCTTC,CSARVGGLAGGLIYEQFF
TRBJ1-6,TRBV2,NA,NA,TGTGCCAGCAGTGAAGCGCTTAGCCCGGAGTTGGGTTCACCCCTCCACTTT,CASSEALSPELGSPLHF
TRBJ2-7,TRBV5-1,NA,NA,TGCGCCAGCAGCCCCGACAGCTACTCCTACGGGCAGTACTTC,CASSPDSYSYGQYF
TRBJ2-7,TRBV6-5,NA,TRBD2,TGTGCCAGCAGCTTCAGCTGGACTAGCGGAGCCTACGAGCAGTACTTC,CASSFSWTSGAYEQYF
TRBJ2-7,TRBV18,NA,NA,TGTGCCAGCTCACCAGTCGAGGGCTACGAGCAGTACTTC,CASSPVEGYEQYF
TRBJ2-7,TRBV29-1,NA,NA,TGCAGCGTTCAAGGCCTGGTGAGCGAGCAGTACTTC,CSVQGLVSEQYF
TRBJ2-7,TRBV29-1,NA,TRBD2,TGCAGCGTTGCCGCTAGCGGGAGGACCTACGAGCAGTACTTC,CSVAASGRTYEQYF
TRBJ2-4,TRBV12-3/TRBV12-4,NA,NA,TGTGCCAGCAGTATAGGAGGGGCCAAAAACATTCAGTACTTC,CASSIGGAKNIQYF
TRBJ2-1,TRBV15,NA,NA,TGTGCCACCAGCAGAGATCAAGCGGGTTCGGCTGGTGAGCAGTTCTTC,CATSRDQAGSAGEQFF
TRBJ2-1,TRBV6-6,NA,NA,TGTGCCAGCAGACCCGACAGGTTGGGAACCAATGAGCAGTTCTTC,CASRPDRLGTNEQFF
TRBJ2-3,TRBV7-3,NA,NA,TGTGCCAGCAGCTCCAGGGCGGGGCGCACAGATACGCAGTATTTT,CASSSRAGRTDTQYF
TRBJ2-5,TRBV7-2,NA,TRBD2,TGTGCCAGCAGGGGCCGGACTAGCGGAAGCCAAGAGACCCAGTACTTC,CASRGRTSGSQETQYF
TRBJ2-5,TRBV20-1,NA,NA,TGCAGTGCTAGACTCTTCCGCTTCGGGGTGTACCAAGAGACCCAGTACTTC,CSARLFRFGVYQETQYF
TRBJ2-1,TRBV3-1,many,NA,TGTGCCAGCAGCCAAGGGCAGGACTACAATGAGCAGTTCTTC,CASSQGQDYNEQFF
TRBJ2-1,TRBV20-1,NA,TRBD2,TGCAGTGCTAGAGATAGGCAGCGGGGGGTCTCCTACAATGAGCAGTTCTTC,CSARDRQRGVSYNEQFF
TRBJ1-2,TRBV27,NA,NA,TGTGCCAGCAGTTTATCGCTCAACTATGGCTACACCTTC,CASSLSLNYGYTF
TRBJ2-7,TRBV2,NA,TRBD1,TGTGCCATCCGGACAGGGTGGACCTACGAGCAGTACTTC,CAIRTGWTYEQYF
TRBJ2-1,TRBV5-1,many,TRBD2,TGCGCCAGCAGCTTGGTAGCTAGCGGCTACAATGAGCAGTTCTTC,CASSLVASGYNEQFF
TRBJ2-6,TRBV6-5,NA,TRBD1,TGTGCCAGCAGTCACCAGGGGCAGGGGGCAAGAGGGGCCAACGTCCTGACTTTC,CASSHQGQGARGANVLTF
TRBJ1-4,TRBV28,once,NA,TGTGCCGGGGGAAGGGTGGATGAAAAACTGTTTTTT,CAGGRVDEKLFF
TRBJ2-5,TRBV29-1,NA,TRBD1,TGCAGCGTTGGCTGGACAGGGCAAGAGACCCAGTACTTC,CSVGWTGQETQYF
TRBJ2-7,TRBV20-1,NA,TRBD1,TGCAGTGCGCCGGGACAGGGGGAATCCGAGCAGTACTTC,CSAPGQGESEQYF
TRBJ2-7,TRBV7-9,few,TRBD2,TGTGCCAGCAGCTTAACTCCTAGCGGGGGGTCCTACGAGCAGTACTTC,CASSLTPSGGSYEQYF
TRBJ2-3,TRBV20-1,NA,NA,TGCAGTGCTAGAGATCGTGACCGAGGAAACGCAGATACGCAGTATTTT,CSARDRDRGNADTQYF
TRBJ1-2,TRBV7-9,once,TRBD1,TGTGCCAGCAGCTTAGCCGTGGACAGGGATGGCTACACCTTC,CASSLAVDRDGYTF